These 32 T cell receptor beta chains share one sample of origin, sequenced in a study of chemoradiotherapy in HPV16-positive cancers. The repertoire was sequenced with immunoSEQ multiplex PCR; TCRdb's copy has only in-frame clones and lacks some. Here the sample spans tens of thousands of clones, 80% to 90% being singletons. This sample comprised blood, obtained from a patient who underwent chemoradiotherapy. The receptors come from a human donor with HPV-associated anogenital cancer.

V usage is TRBV19 and J usage is TRBJ2-3, with D possibly being TRBD2 (6 bases). The germline V gene has CDR1 LNHDA and CDR2 SQIVND (reference sequence). The V end was cut by 5 bases, the J end by 11 bases, with 17 bases between. The CDR3 totals 13 residues. In DNA, the CDR3 is TGTGCCAGTAGTCCGGAGAGGAGGGTTCGGCAGTATTTT. Translated: CASSPERRVRQYF.

V and J are TRBV7-8 and TRBJ2-3, with TRBD1 identical over 9 bases. This CDR3 comprises 18 residues. Germline CDR1 SGHVS, CDR2 FQNEAQ. V lost 6 bases and J lost 4; bases outside the gene matches: 17. The CDR3 here is CASSPHFGTGKKSDTQYF. Here the CDR3 DNA reads TGTGCCAGCAGTCCTCATTTCGGGACAGGGAAAAAGTCAGATACGCAGTATTTT.

The chain is built from TRBV5-4 and TRBJ2-7, with 8 bases fitting TRBD2. This CDR3 contains 14 residues. After removal of 4 bases from V and 4 bases from J, the junction contained 7 bases not matched to a gene. Looked up from germline, CDR1 is SGHNT and CDR2 is YYREEE (reference sequence). CDR3 coding DNA: TGTGCCAGCAGCCGATCCGGGACTAGTTACGAGCAGTACTTC. This encodes CASSRSGTSYEQYF. The variable domain in full, with the rest retrieved from reference TRBV5-4 and TRBJ2-7, is ETGVTQSPTHLIKTRGQQVTLRCSSQSGHNTVSWYQQALGQGPQFIFQYYREEENGRGNFPPRFSGLQFPNYSSELNVNALELDDSALYLCASSRSGTSYEQYFGPGTRLTVT.

The gene calls are TRBV10-2 and TRBJ1-5; D perhaps matches TRBD1 (6 bases). Between the trimmed V and J ends, which lost 6 bases and 0 bases, there was a span of 12 bases. The CDR3 contains 15 residues. Germline values: CDR1 WSHSY, CDR2 SAAADI. The CDR3: CASSDGGASNQPQHF. The CDR3 coding sequence is TGCGCCAGCAGCGACGGGGGGGCTAGCAATCAGCCCCAGCATTTT.

This clone was detected a few times. The chain uses TRBV18 and TRBJ1-2, with a weak D call TRBD1 (6 bases). CDR1 KGHSH and CDR2 LQKENI come from the germline V gene. V shed 3 bases and J shed 3 bases, with 14 bases lying between them. There are 15 residues in the CDR3. The CDR3 DNA reads TGTGCCAGCTCACCGATGGGGGGCGCGGACTATGGCTACACCTTC. It encodes CASSPMGGADYGYTF.

The chain is built from TRBV6-5 and TRBJ1-2, with unresolved D. The V gene's germline CDR1 is MNHEY and CDR2 SVGAGI. V was shortened by 6 bases and J by 2 bases, with 10 bases between the two germline ends. This CDR3 contains 13 residues. CDR3 bases: TGTGCCAGCAGCTTTAGTACCAACTATGGCTACACCTTC. It encodes CASSFSTNYGYTF.

The genes are TRBV7-2 and TRBJ2-5; the match to TRBD2 covers 12 bases. The ends lost 4 bases at V and 7 bases at J; junction bases unmatched: 7. CDR3 length equals 15 residues. Germline V gene sequence: CDR1 SGHTA, CDR2 FQGNSA. CDR3 sequence reads: CASSSSLTSGGTQYF. The CDR3 DNA reads as TGTGCCAGCAGCTCATCCTTGACTAGCGGGGGGACCCAGTACTTC.

In its sample, this clone was seen a few times. V and J are TRBV6-1 and TRBJ2-1; D is ambiguous. The V end lost 0 bases, the J end lost 5 bases, and 14 bases lay between the germline ends. This CDR3 comprises 16 residues. The germline gives CDR1 MNHNS, CDR2 SASEGT. The CDR3 nucleotides read TGTGCCAGCAGTGAAGCGCTCCCGCGGCCCAACAATGAGCAGTTCTTC. Encoded protein: CASSEALPRPNNEQFF.

The genes are TRBV18 and TRBJ1-6, with 7 bases lining up with TRBD1. The CDR3 runs to 18 residues. Germline trimming cut 3 bases from V and 0 bases from J; bases unmatched to any gene: 8. Germline V gives CDR1 KGHSH, CDR2 LQKENI. The CDR3 sequence: CASSPVSTGSSYNSPLHF. The CDR3 DNA sequence: TGTGCCAGCTCACCTGTCTCGACAGGGAGCTCCTATAATTCACCCCTCCACTTT. The entire variable domain, with the rest obtained from reference TRBV18 and TRBJ1-6, is as follows: NAGVMQNPRHLVRRRGQEARLRCSPMKGHSHVYWYRQLPEEGLKFMVYLQKENIIDESGMPKERFSAEFPKEGPSILRIQQVVRGDSAAYFCASSPVSTGSSYNSPLHFGNGTRLTVT.

This clone has only a few counts. The genes are TRBV11-3 and TRBJ2-1; D is undetermined. From germline, CDR1 is SGHNT and CDR2 YENEEA. Trimming took 4 bases from V and 8 from J, leaving 15 bases between them. The CDR3 sequence is 14 residues long. CDR3 nucleotides: TGTGCCAGCAGCTCTCGGTGGCAGCAGGATGAGCAGTTCTTC. This encodes CASSSRWQQDEQFF.

For the CDR3, the DNA is TGTGCCAGCAGCCTAACGAGCGGGAATTATGACACCGGGGAGCTGTTTTTT. It translates to CASSLTSGNYDTGELFF. V is TRBV9 and J is TRBJ2-2, with 7 positions matching TRBD2. After removal of 4 bases from V and 3 bases from J, the junction contained 12 bases not matched to a gene. The CDR3 is 17 residues long. Germline V CDR1 and CDR2: SGDLS, YYNGEE.

This clone has just a few counts. This sequence joins TRBV5-1 and TRBJ2-1; the match to TRBD2 covers 13 bases. CDR3 length: 16 amino acids. Losses at the gene ends were 5 bases for V and 8 bases for J; bases not matched to a gene: 10. Per the germline V gene, CDR1 is SGHRS and CDR2 is YFSETQ. The CDR3 loop reads CASRISTSGRGDEQFF. The CDR3 DNA is TGCGCCAGCAGGATTTCTACTAGCGGGAGGGGCGATGAGCAGTTCTTC.

J is TRBJ2-1 and V is TRBV27; TRBD2 matches 14 bases. Germline V gene sequence: CDR1 MNHEY, CDR2 SMNVEV (reference sequence). The CDR3 runs 17 residues. The ends lost 4 bases at V and 3 bases at J; junction bases unmatched: 5. The CDR3 loop reads CASSSGLAGAVYNEQFF. In DNA, the CDR3 is TGTGCCAGCAGTTCGGGACTAGCGGGAGCCGTCTACAATGAGCAGTTCTTC.

V and J are TRBV19 and TRBJ1-2; D is possibly TRBD1 (6 bases). The CDR3 length is 16 residues. Trimming stripped 2 bases from V and 3 bases from J, with 16 bases between. The germline V gene has CDR1 LNHDA and CDR2 SQIVND (reference sequence). Written as DNA, the CDR3 is TGTGCCAGTAGTATACCCTTGACAGGTGGGGACTATGGCTACACCTTC. Protein product: CASSIPLTGGDYGYTF.

The chain recombines TRBV5-4 with TRBJ2-7; TRBD1 aligns across 9 bases. The V gene's germline CDR1 is SGHNT and CDR2 YYREEE (reference sequence). This CDR3 has 14 residues. V shed 1 base and J 2 bases; nucleotides not matched to a gene: 1. CDR3 sequence: CASSLRDRAYEQYF. CDR3 nucleotide sequence: TGTGCCAGCAGCTTGCGGGACAGGGCCTACGAGCAGTACTTC.

The chain links TRBV18 to TRBJ1-1; 8 bases line up with TRBD1. The germline CDR1 and CDR2 sequences are KGHSH and LQKENI. The CDR3 covers 14 residues. Trimming removed 4 bases from V and 4 bases from J; junction bases left unmatched: 5. This CDR3 reads CASSQEQGGTEAFF. The CDR3, as DNA: TGTGCCAGCTCACAAGAACAGGGGGGCACTGAAGCTTTCTTT.

In its sample, this clone was seen once. The genes are TRBV5-1 and TRBJ2-5, with D maybe TRBD1 (6 bases). This CDR3 region has 14 residues. Germline lookup yields CDR1 SGHRS and CDR2 YFSETQ. V was shortened by 4 bases and J by 2 bases, with 12 bases between the two germline ends. CDR3 in amino acids: CASSDGTPQETQYF. The CDR3 DNA is TGCGCCAGCAGCGATGGGACACCTCAAGAGACCCAGTACTTC.

This clone has just one count. The chain has TRBV6-5 and TRBJ1-1; tentative D call: TRBD1 (6 bases). Looked up from germline, CDR1 is MNHEY and CDR2 is SVGAGI. Trimming shortened V by 0 bases and J by 8 bases, and 13 bases separated the two germline ends. The CDR3 runs 14 residues. The CDR3 DNA reads TGTGCCAGCAGTTACTCGGCCAGGGGCTGGGAAGCTTTCTTT. Translation gives CASSYSARGWEAFF.

The chain recombines TRBV19 with TRBJ1-2, with TRBD1 as a possible D gene (5 bases). The ends were cut back, 6 bases at V and 4 bases at J, with 15 bases in the middle. The CDR3 is 14 residues long. Germline V gene data show CDR1 as LNHDA and CDR2 as SQIVND (reference sequence). This chain's CDR3 is CASRFPGRAYGYTF. DNA for the CDR3: TGTGCCAGTAGGTTCCCGGGACGAGCCTATGGCTACACCTTC.

The gene calls are TRBV6-5 and TRBJ1-6; 8 nucleotides agree with TRBD1. J was trimmed by 7 bases and V by 6 bases; bases with no gene match: 8. The CDR3 is 15 residues long. Per the germline V gene, CDR1 is MNHEY and CDR2 is SVGAGI. The CDR3 sequence is CASSRQGIYNSPLHF. In DNA, the CDR3 is TGTGCCAGCAGCCGACAGGGGATTTACAATTCACCCCTCCACTTT.

V usage is TRBV4-3 and J usage is TRBJ1-2; tentatively, D is TRBD1 (6 bases). With 0 bases removed from V and 4 bases from J, the gap between germline ends came to 15 bases. The CDR3 contains 16 residues. The germline gives CDR1 LGHNA, CDR2 YSLEER. CDR3 DNA: TGCGCCAGCAGCCAAGATTACGGGGGCAGATCCTATGGCTACACCTTC. Translation: CASSQDYGGRSYGYTF.

This clone was recorded once. The chain links TRBV7-2 to TRBJ2-5; D is possibly TRBD1 or TRBD2 (5 bases each). The CDR3 has 14 residues. V shed 7 bases and J shed 1 base, with 13 bases lying between them. CDR1 is SGHTA and CDR2 is FQGNSA in the germline V gene. Here the CDR3 DNA reads TGTGCCAGCACCAGGGCGGGTTTCCAAGAGACCCAGTACTTC. Protein product: CASTRAGFQETQYF.

Worth noting for this clone: At the DNA level, this CDR3 is encoded by other sequences in the same sample as well. V usage is TRBV6-1 and J usage is TRBJ1-2; 7 bases align to TRBD1. V lost 3 bases and J lost 5; bases outside the gene matches: 6. CDR1 MNHNS and CDR2 SASEGT come from the germline V gene. This CDR3 region has 14 residues. The CDR3 protein is CASSEDRDSYGYTF. CDR3 DNA sequence: TGTGCCAGCAGTGAGGACCGGGACAGTTATGGCTACACCTTC.

The rearrangement uses TRBV19 and TRBJ1-1, with a tentative D call TRBD1 (5 bases). Trimming took 9 bases from V and 0 from J, leaving 20 bases between them. This CDR3 comprises 16 residues. Germline V gives CDR1 LNHDA, CDR2 SQIVND (reference sequence). The CDR3 sequence is CASLPPWGSLNTEAFF. CDR3 nucleotide sequence: TGTGCCAGCCTTCCCCCTTGGGGGTCCCTGAACACTGAAGCTTTCTTT.

Of note for this clone: The identical CDR3 is also encoded by other nucleotide sequences in the sample. The rearrangement uses TRBV4-2 and TRBJ2-1, with 7 nucleotides matching TRBD2. In germline, CDR1 is LGHNA, CDR2 YNFKEQ. Trimming removed 0 bases from V and 7 bases from J; junction bases left unmatched: 3. This CDR3 contains 14 residues. The CDR3 sequence: CASSQDTSVNEQFF. The CDR3 DNA reads TGTGCCAGCAGCCAAGATACTAGCGTGAATGAGCAGTTCTTC.

The chain uses TRBV5-4 and TRBJ2-3; TRBD2 aligns across 8 bases. The CDR3 covers 16 residues. CDR1 and CDR2 from the germline V gene are SGHNT and YYREEE (reference sequence). The V and J ends lost 4 bases and 4 bases, in that order; junction bases with no gene match: 11. The CDR3 loop reads CASSPWTSPNSDTQYF. The CDR3 DNA sequence: TGTGCCAGCAGCCCCTGGACTAGCCCGAATTCAGATACGCAGTATTTT.

This chain links TRBV19 with TRBJ1-2; D is ambiguous. This CDR3 is built from 15 residues. The ends were cut back, 1 base at V and 4 bases at J, with 13 bases in the middle. Per germline, CDR1 LNHDA and CDR2 SQIVND (reference sequence). This CDR3 reads CASSIARVSLYGYTF. CDR3 in DNA: TGTGCCAGTAGTATAGCCCGGGTTTCACTCTATGGCTACACCTTC.

The rearrangement links TRBV4-3 to TRBJ1-3; D unresolved. Germline V CDR1 and CDR2: LGHNA, YSLEER. The CDR3 is made up of 16 amino acids. The V gene lost 2 bases and the J gene lost 4 bases, with 15 bases spanning the gap. The DNA for the CDR3 is TGCGCCAGCAGCCAAAGTGCGGGAAAGAGCGGAAACACCATATATTTT. Translated, it gives CASSQSAGKSGNTIYF.

V gene TRBV30 combines with J gene TRBJ1-6; D uncertain. With 3 bases removed from V and 6 bases from J, the gap between germline ends came to 12 bases. This CDR3 is 14 amino acids long. The germline gives CDR1 GTSNPN, CDR2 SVGIG (reference sequence). This chain's CDR3 is CAWSGRSSNSPLHF. CDR3 bases: TGTGCCTGGAGCGGCAGGTCGAGTAATTCACCCCTCCACTTT. Based on the CDR3 plus reference TRBV30 and TRBJ1-6, the full variable domain is SQTIHQWPATLVQPVGSPLSLECTVEGTSNPNLYWYRQAAGRGLQLLFYSVGIGQISSEVPQNLSASRPQDRQFILSSKKLLLSDSGFYLCAWSGRSSNSPLHFGNGTRLTVT.

The genes are TRBV12-5 and TRBJ2-7; 8 nucleotides match TRBD2. Germline V gene sequence: CDR1 LGHNT, CDR2 FRNRAP. The trim removed 0 bases at V and 11 bases at J, leaving 6 bases unmatched. The CDR3 extends over 13 amino acids. The CDR3 sequence: CASGLVSGAGKYF. The CDR3 DNA sequence: TGTGCTAGTGGTTTGGTTAGCGGGGCCGGCAAGTACTTC.

The chain has TRBV12-5 and TRBJ1-1; D unclear. Looked up from germline, CDR1 is LGHNT and CDR2 is FRNRAP. The CDR3 consists of 14 residues. The ends were cut back, 5 bases at V and 3 bases at J, with 13 bases in the middle. CDR3 region: CASGLQAADTEAFF. The DNA for the CDR3 is TGTGCTAGTGGTCTCCAGGCCGCGGACACTGAAGCTTTCTTT.

The chain recombines TRBV5-3 with TRBJ2-7; 7 bases are shared with TRBD1. TRBV5-3 is recorded as an ORF, its role being uncertain. CDR3 size: 13 residues. V shed 3 bases and J 7 bases; nucleotides not matched to a gene: 7. This CDR3 is CARSWTGSREQYF. The CDR3 DNA sequence: TGTGCCAGAAGCTGGACAGGTTCTAGAGAGCAGTACTTC.